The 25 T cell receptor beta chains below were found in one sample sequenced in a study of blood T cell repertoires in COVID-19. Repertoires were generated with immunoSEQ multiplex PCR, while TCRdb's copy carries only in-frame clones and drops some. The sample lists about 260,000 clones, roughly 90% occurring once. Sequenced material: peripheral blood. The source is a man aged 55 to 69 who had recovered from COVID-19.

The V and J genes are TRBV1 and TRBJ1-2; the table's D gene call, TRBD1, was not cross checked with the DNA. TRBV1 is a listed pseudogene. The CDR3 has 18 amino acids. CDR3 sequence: CTSSQDIGTVSPNYGYTF. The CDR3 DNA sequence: TGCACCAGCAGCCAAGATATCGGGACAGTCTCCCCTAACTATGGCTACACCTTC.

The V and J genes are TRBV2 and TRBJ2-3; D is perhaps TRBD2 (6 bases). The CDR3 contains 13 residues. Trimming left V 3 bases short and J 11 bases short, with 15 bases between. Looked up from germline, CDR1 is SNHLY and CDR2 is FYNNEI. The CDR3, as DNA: TGTGCCAGCAGTGACCCGGCGGTCGGGGGGCAGTATTTT. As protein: CASSDPAVGGQYF.

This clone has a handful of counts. The CDR3 protein is CATSDSGANQPQHF. The CDR3 DNA reads as TGTGCCACCAGTGATTCAGGGGCCAATCAGCCCCAGCATTTT. V gene TRBV24-1 combines with J gene TRBJ1-5, with D possibly TRBD1 on 6 matching bases. Per germline, CDR1 KGHDR and CDR2 SFDVKD. CDR3 length equals 14 residues. V was cut by 2 bases and J by 3 bases, with 7 bases left in between.

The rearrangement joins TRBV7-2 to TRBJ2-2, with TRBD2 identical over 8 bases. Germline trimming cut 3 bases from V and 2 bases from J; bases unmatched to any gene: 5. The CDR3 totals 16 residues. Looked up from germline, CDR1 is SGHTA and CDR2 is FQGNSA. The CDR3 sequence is CASSFRGGDNTGELFF. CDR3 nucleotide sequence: TGTGCCAGCAGCTTTCGGGGGGGTGACAACACCGGGGAGCTGTTTTTT.

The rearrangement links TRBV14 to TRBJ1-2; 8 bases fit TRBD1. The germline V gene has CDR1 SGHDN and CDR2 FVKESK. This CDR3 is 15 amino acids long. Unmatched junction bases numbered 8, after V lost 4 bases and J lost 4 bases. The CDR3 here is CASSPPNRGSYGYTF. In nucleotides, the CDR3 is TGTGCCAGCAGCCCGCCGAACAGGGGGTCCTATGGCTACACCTTC.

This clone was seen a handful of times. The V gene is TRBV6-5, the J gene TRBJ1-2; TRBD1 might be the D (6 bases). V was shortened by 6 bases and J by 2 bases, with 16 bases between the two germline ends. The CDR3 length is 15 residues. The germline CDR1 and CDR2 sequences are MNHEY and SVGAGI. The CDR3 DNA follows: TGTGCCAGCAGGGGGGAACAGGGAGGGAACTATGGCTACACCTTC. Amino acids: CASRGEQGGNYGYTF.

Here the CDR3 reads CASSIDPIHQPQHF. CDR3 bases: TGTGCCAGTAGTATAGACCCTATTCATCAGCCCCAGCATTTT. The chain employs TRBV19 and TRBJ1-5; D is unclear. Germline-derived CDR1 and CDR2 are LNHDA and SQIVND (reference sequence). V was pared by 0 bases and J by 5 bases, with 8 bases between. This CDR3 has 14 residues. The full variable domain, rest sourced from reference TRBV19 and TRBJ1-5, is DGGITQSPKYLFRKEGQNVTLSCEQNLNHDAMYWYRQDPGQGLRLIYYSQIVNDFQKGDIAEGYSVSREKKESFPLTVTSAQKNPTAFYLCASSIDPIHQPQHFGDGTRLSIL.

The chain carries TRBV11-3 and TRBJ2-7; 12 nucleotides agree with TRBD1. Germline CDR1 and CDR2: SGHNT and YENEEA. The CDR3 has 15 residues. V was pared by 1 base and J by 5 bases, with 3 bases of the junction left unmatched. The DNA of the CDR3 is TGTGCCAGCAGCTTAGGGGGACAGGGGGCAGACGAGCAGTACTTC. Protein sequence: CASSLGGQGADEQYF.

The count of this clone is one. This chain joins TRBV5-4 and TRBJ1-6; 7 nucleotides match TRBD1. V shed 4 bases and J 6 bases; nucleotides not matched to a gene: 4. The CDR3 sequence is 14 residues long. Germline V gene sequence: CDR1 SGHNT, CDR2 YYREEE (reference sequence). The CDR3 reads CASSRGTVNSPLHF. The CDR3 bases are TGTGCCAGCAGCCGGGGGACAGTTAATTCACCCCTCCACTTT.

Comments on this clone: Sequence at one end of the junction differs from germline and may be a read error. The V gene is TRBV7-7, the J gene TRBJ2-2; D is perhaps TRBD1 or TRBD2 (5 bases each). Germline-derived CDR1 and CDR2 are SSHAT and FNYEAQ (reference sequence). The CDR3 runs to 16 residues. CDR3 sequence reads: CASSLAIPGKTGELFF. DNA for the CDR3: TGTGCTAGCAGCTTAGCGATCCCAGGGAAGACCGGGGAGCTGTTTTTT.

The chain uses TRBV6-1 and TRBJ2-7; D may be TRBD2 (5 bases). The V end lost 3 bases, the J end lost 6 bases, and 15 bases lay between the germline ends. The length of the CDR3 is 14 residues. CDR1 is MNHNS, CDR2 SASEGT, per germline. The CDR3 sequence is CASSDWQEEIEQYF. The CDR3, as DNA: TGTGCCAGCAGTGATTGGCAGGAGGAGATCGAGCAGTACTTC.

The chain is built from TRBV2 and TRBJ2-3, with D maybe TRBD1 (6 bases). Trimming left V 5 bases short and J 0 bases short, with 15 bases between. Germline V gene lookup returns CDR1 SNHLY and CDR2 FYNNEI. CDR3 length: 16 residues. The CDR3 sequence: CASSIQGIVSTDTQYF. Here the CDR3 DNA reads TGTGCCAGCAGTATACAGGGTATCGTGAGCACAGATACGCAGTATTTT.

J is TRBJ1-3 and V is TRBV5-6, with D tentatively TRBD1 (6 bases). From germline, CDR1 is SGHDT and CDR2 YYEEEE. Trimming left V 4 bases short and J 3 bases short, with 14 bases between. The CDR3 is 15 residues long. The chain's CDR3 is CASSLTGFVGNTIYF. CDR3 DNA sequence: TGTGCCAGCAGCCTAACAGGGTTTGTTGGAAACACCATATATTTT.

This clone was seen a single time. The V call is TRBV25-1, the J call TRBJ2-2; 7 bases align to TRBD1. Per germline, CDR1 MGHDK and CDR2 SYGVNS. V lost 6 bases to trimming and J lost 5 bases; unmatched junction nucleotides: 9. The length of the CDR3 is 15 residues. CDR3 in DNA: TGTGCCAGCAGCCACAGGGGTGTGGGAACCGGGGAGCTGTTTTTT. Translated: CASSHRGVGTGELFF. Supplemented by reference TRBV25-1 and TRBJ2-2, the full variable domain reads EADIYQTPRYLVIGTGKKITLECSQTMGHDKMYWYQQDPGMELHLIHYSYGVNSTEKGDLSSESTVSRIRTEHFPLTLESARPSHTSQYLCASSHRGVGTGELFFGEGSRLTVL.

The CDR3 spells CASSLKTGWVEQYF. In nucleotides, the CDR3 is TGTGCCAGCAGCTTAAAGACAGGGTGGGTCGAGCAGTACTTC. V gene TRBV7-2 combines with J gene TRBJ2-7; the match to TRBD1 covers 7 bases. The CDR3 covers 14 residues. V trimming: 2 bases; J trimming: 6 bases; junction bases outside the gene matches: 7. From germline, CDR1 is SGHTA and CDR2 FQGNSA.

CDR3 region: CASSYPGTGLSTDTQYF. DNA of the CDR3: TGTGCCAGCAGTTACCCCGGGACAGGCCTGAGCACAGATACGCAGTATTTT. The gene calls are TRBV6-2 or TRBV6-3 and TRBJ2-3; 8 bases match TRBD1. The CDR3 extends over 17 amino acids. Germline V lookup: CDR1 MNHEY, CDR2 SVGEGT. Unmatched junction bases numbered 7, after V lost 2 bases and J lost 0 bases.

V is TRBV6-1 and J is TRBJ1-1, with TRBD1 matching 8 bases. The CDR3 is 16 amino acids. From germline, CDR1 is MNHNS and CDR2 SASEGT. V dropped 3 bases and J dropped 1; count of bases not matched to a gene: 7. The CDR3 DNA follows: TGTGCCAGCAGTGAGTCGGCAGGGGGCGCGAACACTGAAGCTTTCTTT. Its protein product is CASSESAGGANTEAFF.

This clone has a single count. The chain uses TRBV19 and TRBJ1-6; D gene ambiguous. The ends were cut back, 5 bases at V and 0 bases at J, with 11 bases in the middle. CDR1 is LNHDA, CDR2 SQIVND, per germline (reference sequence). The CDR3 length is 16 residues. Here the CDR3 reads CASSSRKSSYNSPLHF. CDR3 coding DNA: TGTGCCAGTAGTTCGAGGAAAAGCTCCTATAATTCACCCCTCCACTTT. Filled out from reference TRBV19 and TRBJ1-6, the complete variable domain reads DGGITQSPKYLFRKEGQNVTLSCEQNLNHDAMYWYRQDPGQGLRLIYYSQIVNDFQKGDIAEGYSVSREKKESFPLTVTSAQKNPTAFYLCASSSRKSSYNSPLHFGNGTRLTVT.

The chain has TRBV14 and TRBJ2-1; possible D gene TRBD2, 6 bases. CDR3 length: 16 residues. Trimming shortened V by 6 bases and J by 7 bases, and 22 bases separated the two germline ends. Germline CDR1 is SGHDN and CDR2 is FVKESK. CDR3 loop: CASSDFGGLLDNEQFF. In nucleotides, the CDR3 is TGTGCCAGCAGTGATTTCGGGGGACTCCTCGATAATGAGCAGTTCTTC.

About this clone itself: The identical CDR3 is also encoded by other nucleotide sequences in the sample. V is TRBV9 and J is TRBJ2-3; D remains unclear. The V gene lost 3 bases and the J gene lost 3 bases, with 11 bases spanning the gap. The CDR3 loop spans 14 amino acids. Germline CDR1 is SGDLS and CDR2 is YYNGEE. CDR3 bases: TGTGCCAGCAGCGCCGAGACATATACAGATACGCAGTATTTT. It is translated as CASSAETYTDTQYF.

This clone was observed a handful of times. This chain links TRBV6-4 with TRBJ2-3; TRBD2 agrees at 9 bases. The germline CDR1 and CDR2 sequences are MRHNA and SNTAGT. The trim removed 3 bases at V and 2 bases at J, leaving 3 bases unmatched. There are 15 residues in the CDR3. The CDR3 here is CASSERGGATDTQYF. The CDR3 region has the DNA TGTGCCAGCAGTGAGCGCGGGGGGGCCACAGATACGCAGTATTTT.

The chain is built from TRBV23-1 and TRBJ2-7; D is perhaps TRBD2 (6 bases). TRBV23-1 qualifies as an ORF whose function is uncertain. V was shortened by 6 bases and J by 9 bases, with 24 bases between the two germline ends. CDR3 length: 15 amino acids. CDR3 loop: CASREPRDSSRWQYF. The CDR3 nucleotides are TGCGCCAGCAGAGAGCCTCGGGACTCCTCTCGGTGGCAGTACTTC.

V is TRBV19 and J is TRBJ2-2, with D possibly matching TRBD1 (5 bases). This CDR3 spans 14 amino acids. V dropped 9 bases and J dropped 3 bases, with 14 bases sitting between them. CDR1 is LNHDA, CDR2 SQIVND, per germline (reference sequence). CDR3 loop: CASRQGRDTGELFF. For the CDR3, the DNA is TGTGCCAGCCGGCAGGGCAGGGACACCGGGGAGCTGTTTTTT.

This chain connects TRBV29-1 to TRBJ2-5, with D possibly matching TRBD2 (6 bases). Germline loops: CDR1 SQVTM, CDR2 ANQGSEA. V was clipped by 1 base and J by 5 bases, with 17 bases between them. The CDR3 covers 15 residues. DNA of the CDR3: TGCAGCGTTGAAGTAGGGGTAGGCCGGGGGGAGACCCAGTACTTC. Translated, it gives CSVEVGVGRGETQYF.

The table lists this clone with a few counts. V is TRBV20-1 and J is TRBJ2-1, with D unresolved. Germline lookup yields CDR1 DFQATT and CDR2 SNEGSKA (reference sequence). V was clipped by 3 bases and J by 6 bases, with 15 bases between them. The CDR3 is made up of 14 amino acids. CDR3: CSASSRLRSNEQFF. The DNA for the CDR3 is TGCAGTGCTAGTTCCAGGTTGCGTTCCAATGAGCAGTTCTTC.